Listed here are 8 T cell receptor beta chains from one sample, sequenced in a study of blood T cell repertoires in COVID-19. Sequenced by immunoSEQ multiplex PCR; TCRdb stores in-frame clones only, minus some. The sample holds 85,000 to 130,000 clones; roughly four fifths are singletons and the top ten take more than 4.5%. The specimen was peripheral blood. These receptors were taken from a man between 60 and 75 years old with acute or convalescent COVID-19.

This rearrangement joins TRBV27 to TRBJ1-2, with D possibly being TRBD1 (5 bases). V shed 5 bases and J shed 8 bases, with 15 bases lying between them. Germline-derived CDR1 and CDR2 are MNHEY and SMNVEV (reference sequence). The CDR3 is 13 residues long. The CDR3: CASSGSGYRGYTF. The CDR3 DNA reads as TGTGCCAGCAGTGGGTCAGGGTATCGGGGCTACACCTTC.

The J gene is TRBJ1-2, the V gene TRBV4-3, with TRBD1 matching over 7 bases. The CDR3 extends over 16 amino acids. Trimming at V came to 1 base and at J to 1 base, leaving 6 bases not matched to a gene. Germline V lookup: CDR1 LGHNA, CDR2 YSLEER. DNA of the CDR3: TGCGCCAGCAGCCAAGTGGGACAGCGCCTTAACTATGGCTACACCTTC. Protein: CASSQVGQRLNYGYTF.

The rearrangement uses TRBV9 and TRBJ1-6; D is unresolved. Germline CDR1 reads SGDLS; CDR2 reads YYNGEE. Between the trimmed V and J ends, which lost 0 bases and 6 bases, there was a span of 10 bases. The CDR3 covers 15 residues. The CDR3 loop reads CASSVAGQINSPLHF. DNA of the CDR3: TGTGCCAGCAGCGTAGCTGGTCAGATTAATTCACCCCTCCACTTT.

This clone was seen only once. V gene TRBV4-2 combines with J gene TRBJ2-3; 11 bases fit TRBD2. Trimming took 1 base from V and 0 from J; bases not matched to a gene: 6. The CDR3 sequence is 18 residues long. Germline assignment: CDR1 LGHNA and CDR2 YNFKEQ. The CDR3 protein is CASSQGLAGKRSTDTQYF. The CDR3, as DNA: TGTGCCAGCAGCCAAGGACTAGCGGGAAAAAGGAGCACAGATACGCAGTATTTT.

V usage is TRBV19 and J usage is TRBJ1-1; D is uncertain. Germline lookup yields CDR1 LNHDA and CDR2 SQIVND (reference sequence). The CDR3 extends over 13 amino acids. Trimming removed 3 bases from V and 3 bases from J, with 8 bases in between. The CDR3 DNA reads TGTGCCAGTAGTATTGTCTTTGACACTGAAGCTTTCTTT. Encoded protein: CASSIVFDTEAFF.

This chain joins TRBV7-9 and TRBJ2-3, with D perhaps matching TRBD2 (5 bases). Germline CDR1 and CDR2: SEHNR and FQNEAQ (reference sequence). The V gene lost 4 bases and the J gene lost 2 bases, with 13 bases spanning the gap. CDR3 length: 15 residues. The CDR3 DNA reads as TGTGCCAGCAGCTCCCGACTGGAGGCCACAGATACGCAGTATTTT. Protein sequence: CASSSRLEATDTQYF.

V gene TRBV19 combines with J gene TRBJ1-5; D not resolved. Germline V gene lookup returns CDR1 LNHDA and CDR2 SQIVND (reference sequence). V was cut by 1 base and J by 2 bases, with 6 bases left in between. The CDR3 is made up of 14 amino acids. The chain's CDR3 is CASSIGTGNQPQHF. In DNA, the CDR3 is TGTGCCAGTAGTATAGGTACAGGCAATCAGCCCCAGCATTTT.

The table lists this clone with a count of one. The CDR3 reads CAWSPTSRLYGNTIYF. In DNA form, the CDR3 reads TGTGCCTGGAGTCCGACGTCCAGGCTCTATGGAAACACCATATATTTT. The gene calls are TRBV30 and TRBJ1-3, with no clear D. V lost 2 bases, J lost 3 bases, and 17 bases lay in between. Germline CDR1 reads GTSNPN; CDR2 reads SVGIG (reference sequence). The CDR3 totals 16 residues. The full variable domain, rest sourced from reference TRBV30 and TRBJ1-3, is SQTIHQWPATLVQPVGSPLSLECTVEGTSNPNLYWYRQAAGRGLQLLFYSVGIGQISSEVPQNLSASRPQDRQFILSSKKLLLSDSGFYLCAWSPTSRLYGNTIYFGEGSWLTVV.